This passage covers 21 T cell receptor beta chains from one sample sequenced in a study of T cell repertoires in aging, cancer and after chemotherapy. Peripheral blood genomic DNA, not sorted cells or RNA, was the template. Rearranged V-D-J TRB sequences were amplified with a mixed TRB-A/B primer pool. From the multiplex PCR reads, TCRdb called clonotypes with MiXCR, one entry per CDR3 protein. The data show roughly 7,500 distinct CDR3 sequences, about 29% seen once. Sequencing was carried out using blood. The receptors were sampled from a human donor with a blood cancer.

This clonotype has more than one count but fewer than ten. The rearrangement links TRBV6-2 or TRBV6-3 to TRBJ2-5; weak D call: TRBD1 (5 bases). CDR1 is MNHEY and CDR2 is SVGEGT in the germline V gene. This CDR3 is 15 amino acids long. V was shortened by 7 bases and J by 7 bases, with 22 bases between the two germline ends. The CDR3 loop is CASISSGPLRGTQYF. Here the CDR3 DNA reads TGTGCCAGCATTTCATCAGGGCCCCTACGTGGGACCCAGTACTTC.

As DNA, the CDR3 is TGTGCCAGCAGTTACGACAGATATGGCTACACCTTC. The encoded protein is CASSYDRYGYTF. V is TRBV6-2 or TRBV6-3 and J is TRBJ1-2; possible D gene TRBD1, 5 bases. Germline CDR1 MNHEY, CDR2 SVGEGT. V lost 2 bases and J 5 bases, leaving 6 bases between the germline ends. The CDR3 sequence is 12 residues long.

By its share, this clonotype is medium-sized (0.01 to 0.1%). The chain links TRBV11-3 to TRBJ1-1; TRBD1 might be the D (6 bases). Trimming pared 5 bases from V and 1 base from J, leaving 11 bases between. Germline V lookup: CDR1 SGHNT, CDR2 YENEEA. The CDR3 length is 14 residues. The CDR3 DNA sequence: TGTGCCAGCAGCGGAGGGACAACGAACACTGAAGCTTTCTTT. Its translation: CASSGGTTNTEAFF.

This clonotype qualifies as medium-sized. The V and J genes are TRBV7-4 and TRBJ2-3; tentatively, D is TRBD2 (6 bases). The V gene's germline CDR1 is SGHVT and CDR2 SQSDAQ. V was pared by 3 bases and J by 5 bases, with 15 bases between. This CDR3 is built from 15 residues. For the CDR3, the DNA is TGTGCCAGCAGCTTCGCGGCGGGGTCGGTAGATACGCAGTATTTT. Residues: CASSFAAGSVDTQYF.

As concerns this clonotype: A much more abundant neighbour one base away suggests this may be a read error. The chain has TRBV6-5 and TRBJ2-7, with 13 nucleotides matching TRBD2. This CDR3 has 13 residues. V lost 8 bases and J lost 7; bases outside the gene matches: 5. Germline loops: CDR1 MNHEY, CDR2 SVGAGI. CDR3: CASRLAGGNEQYF. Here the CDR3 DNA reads TGTGCCAGCCGACTAGCGGGGGGCAATGAGCAGTACTTC.

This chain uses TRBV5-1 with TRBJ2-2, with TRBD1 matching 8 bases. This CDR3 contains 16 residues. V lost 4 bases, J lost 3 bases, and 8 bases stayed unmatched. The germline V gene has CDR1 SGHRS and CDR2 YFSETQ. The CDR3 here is CASSPWTGMDTGELFF. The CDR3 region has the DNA TGCGCCAGCAGCCCCTGGACAGGGATGGACACCGGGGAGCTGTTTTTT.

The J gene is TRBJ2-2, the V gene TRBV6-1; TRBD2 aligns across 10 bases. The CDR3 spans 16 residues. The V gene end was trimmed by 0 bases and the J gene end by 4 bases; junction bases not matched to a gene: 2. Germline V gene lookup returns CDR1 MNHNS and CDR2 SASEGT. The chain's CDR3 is CASSEASGGPTGELFF. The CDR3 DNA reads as TGTGCCAGCAGTGAAGCTAGCGGGGGGCCCACCGGGGAGCTGTTTTTT.

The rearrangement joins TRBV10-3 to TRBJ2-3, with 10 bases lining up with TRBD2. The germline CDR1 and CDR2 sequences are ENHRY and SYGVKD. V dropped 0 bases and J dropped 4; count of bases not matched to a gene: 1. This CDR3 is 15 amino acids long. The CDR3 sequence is CAISESSGGADTQYF. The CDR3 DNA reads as TGTGCCATCAGTGAGTCGAGCGGGGGGGCAGATACGCAGTATTTT.

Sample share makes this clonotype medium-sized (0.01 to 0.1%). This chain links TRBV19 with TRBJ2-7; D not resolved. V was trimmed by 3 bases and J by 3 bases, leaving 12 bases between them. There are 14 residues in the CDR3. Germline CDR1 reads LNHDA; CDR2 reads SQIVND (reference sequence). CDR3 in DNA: TGTGCCAGTAGTATTAAAGGACGCGACTACGAGCAGTACTTC. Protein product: CASSIKGRDYEQYF. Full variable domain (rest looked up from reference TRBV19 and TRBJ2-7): DGGITQSPKYLFRKEGQNVTLSCEQNLNHDAMYWYRQDPGQGLRLIYYSQIVNDFQKGDIAEGYSVSREKKESFPLTVTSAQKNPTAFYLCASSIKGRDYEQYFGPGTRLTVT.

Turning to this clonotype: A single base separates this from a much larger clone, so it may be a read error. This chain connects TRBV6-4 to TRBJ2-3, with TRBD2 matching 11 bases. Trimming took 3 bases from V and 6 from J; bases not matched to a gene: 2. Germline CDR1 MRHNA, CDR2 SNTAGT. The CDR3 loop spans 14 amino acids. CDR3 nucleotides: TGTGCCAGCAGTGATAGCGGGGGGGGCGATACGCAGTATTTT. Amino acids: CASSDSGGGDTQYF.

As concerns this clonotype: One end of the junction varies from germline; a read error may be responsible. The CDR3, as DNA: TGTGCCAGTAAACGGGGGGGGGGGGGCACAGATACGAAGTATTTT. The encoded protein is CASKRGGGGTDTKYF. The V call is TRBV19, the J call TRBJ2-3, with TRBD2 identical over 8 bases. The CDR3 is 15 amino acids. Germline V gives CDR1 LNHDA, CDR2 SQIVND (reference sequence).

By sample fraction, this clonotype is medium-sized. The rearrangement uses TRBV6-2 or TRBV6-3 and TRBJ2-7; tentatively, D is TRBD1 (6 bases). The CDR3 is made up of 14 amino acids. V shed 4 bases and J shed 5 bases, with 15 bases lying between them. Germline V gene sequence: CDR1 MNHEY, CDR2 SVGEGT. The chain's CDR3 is CASSSSGATDEQYF. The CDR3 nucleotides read TGTGCCAGCAGTTCGTCAGGGGCAACCGACGAGCAGTACTTC.

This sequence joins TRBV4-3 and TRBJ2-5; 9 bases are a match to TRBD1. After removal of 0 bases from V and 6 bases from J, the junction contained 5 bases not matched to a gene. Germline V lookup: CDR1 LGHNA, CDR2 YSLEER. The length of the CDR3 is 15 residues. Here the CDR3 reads CASSQDLQGAQTQYF. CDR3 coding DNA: TGCGCCAGCAGCCAAGATCTACAGGGGGCGCAGACCCAGTACTTC.

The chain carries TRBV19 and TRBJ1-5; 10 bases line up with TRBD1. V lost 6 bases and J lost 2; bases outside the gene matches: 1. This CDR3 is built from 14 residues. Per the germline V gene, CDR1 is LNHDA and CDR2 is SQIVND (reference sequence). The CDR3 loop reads CASRGQGRNQPQHF. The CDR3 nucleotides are TGTGCCAGTAGGGGACAGGGGCGCAATCAGCCCCAGCATTTT.

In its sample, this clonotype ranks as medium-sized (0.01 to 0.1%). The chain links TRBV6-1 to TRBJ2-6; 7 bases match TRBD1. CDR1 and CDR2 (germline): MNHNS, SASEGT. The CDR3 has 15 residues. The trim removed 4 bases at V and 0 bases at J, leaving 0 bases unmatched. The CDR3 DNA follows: TGTGCCAGCAGTGGGGACAGCTCTGGGGCCAACGTCCTGACTTTC. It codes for CASSGDSSGANVLTF.

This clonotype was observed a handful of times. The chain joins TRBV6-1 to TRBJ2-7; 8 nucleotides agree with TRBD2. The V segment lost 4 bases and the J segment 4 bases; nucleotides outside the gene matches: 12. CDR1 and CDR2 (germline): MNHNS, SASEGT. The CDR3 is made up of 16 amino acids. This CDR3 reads CASSGTAGGFEYEQYF. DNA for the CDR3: TGTGCCAGCAGTGGCACGGCGGGGGGTTTTGAATACGAGCAGTACTTC.

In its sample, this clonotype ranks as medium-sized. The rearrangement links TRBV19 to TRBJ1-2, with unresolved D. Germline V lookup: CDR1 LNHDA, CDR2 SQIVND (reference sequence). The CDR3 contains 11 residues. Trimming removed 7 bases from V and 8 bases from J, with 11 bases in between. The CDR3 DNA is TGTGCCAGTAATTTTCGGGAAGGCTACACCTTC. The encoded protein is CASNFREGYTF.

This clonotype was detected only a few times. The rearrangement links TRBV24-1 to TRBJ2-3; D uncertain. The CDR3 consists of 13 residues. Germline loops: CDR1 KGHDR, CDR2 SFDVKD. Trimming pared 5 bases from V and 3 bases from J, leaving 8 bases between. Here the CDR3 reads CATSVDGTDTQYF. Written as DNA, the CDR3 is TGTGCCACCAGTGTAGACGGGACAGATACGCAGTATTTT.

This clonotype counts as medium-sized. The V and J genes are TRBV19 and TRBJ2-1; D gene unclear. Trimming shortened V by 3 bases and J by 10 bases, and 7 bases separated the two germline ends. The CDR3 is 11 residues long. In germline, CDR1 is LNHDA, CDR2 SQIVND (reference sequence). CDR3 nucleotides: TGTGCCAGTAGTATTGCCCGGGAGCAGTTCTTC. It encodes CASSIAREQFF.

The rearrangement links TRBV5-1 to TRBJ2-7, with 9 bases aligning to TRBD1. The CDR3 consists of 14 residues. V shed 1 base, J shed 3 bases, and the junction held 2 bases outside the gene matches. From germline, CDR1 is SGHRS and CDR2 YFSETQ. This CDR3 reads CASSLPGQGYEQYF. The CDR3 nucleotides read TGCGCCAGCAGCTTGCCGGGACAGGGCTACGAGCAGTACTTC.

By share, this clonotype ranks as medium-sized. The CDR3, as DNA: TGTGCCAGCTCACCGGGACAGGGGGACAATGAGCAGTTCTTC. Protein sequence: CASSPGQGDNEQFF. The chain recombines TRBV18 with TRBJ2-1, with 11 bases lining up with TRBD1. This CDR3 region has 14 residues. V shed 3 bases, J shed 5 bases, and the junction held 0 bases outside the gene matches. Germline V gives CDR1 KGHSH, CDR2 LQKENI.